The present T cell receptor (beta chain) was sequenced within a study of blood T cell repertoires in COVID-19. Study information: Sites in the United States, Italy and Spain provided acute and convalescent COVID-19 samples. T cells, B-cell-depleted T cells, or PBMCs provided the cDNA or gDNA that served as material.

Authors' methods: Reference gene primer amplification gave nucleated cell count estimates. TCRdb's copy holds only in-frame clones and misses some; the assay was immunoSEQ multiplex PCR. V and J calls and clone size are as listed in that table; D and trimming were resolved from the DNA. The sample lists 65,000 to 85,000 clones, under 95% occurring once. The CDR3 is 11 residues long. Between the trimmed V and J ends, which lost 3 bases and 7 bases, there was a span of 6 bases. Germline values: CDR1 LNHDA, CDR2 SQIVND (reference sequence). The sample consisted of peripheral blood. This chain connects TRBV19 to TRBJ1-1; D is ambiguous. The receptor's source is a human donor in a cohort sampled during active COVID-19. CDR3 DNA: TGTGCCAGTAGTATGAAGAGTGAAGCTTTCTTT. This encodes CASSMKSEAFF.